A selection of T cell receptor beta chains follows, all from one sample in a study of patients and donors after allogeneic stem cell transplantation. In TCRdb, the RT-PCR reads were re-called with MiXCR into one record per CDR3 protein. The sample includes 390,000 or so distinct CDR3 sequences, roughly 17% of them seen just once. The sequencing input was blood, either unsorted or a sorted T cell fraction (not recorded which). The receptors come from a human donor who was either an allogeneic HSCT recipient or a stem cell or donor lymphocyte infusion donor (not recorded which). It is not recorded whose cells these are; they may come from a transplant donor. Both conserved end residues are part of each CDR3. A D gene is named only where the DNA matches it firmly. Some rows have no size entry. The others give once, few or many, or a class for an expanded clone.

.,few,TRBJ1-6,TRBV11-2,CASSLAASRDSPLHF,TGTGCCAGCAGCTTAGCGGCTTCCAGGGATTCACCCCTCCACTTT
.,.,TRBJ2-7,TRBV5-1,CASRSGTGKLPGLYEQYF,TGCGCCAGCAGATCCGGGACGGGGAAACTACCGGGTCTCTACGAGCAGTACTTC
.,many,TRBJ2-1,TRBV15,CATSPGNNRNEQFF,TGTGCCACCAGCCCAGGGAACAACAGGAATGAGCAGTTCTTC
.,.,TRBJ2-1,TRBV29-1,CSVEDPRLGGGHEQFF,TGCAGCGTTGAAGACCCACGACTGGGAGGGGGGCATGAGCAGTTCTTC
.,.,TRBJ1-2,TRBV6-1,CASRSFANYGYTF,TGTGCCAGCAGAAGTTTCGCTAACTATGGCTACACCTTC
.,few,TRBJ1-5,TRBV3-1,CASSPGMGRNQPQHF,TGTGCCAGCAGCCCTGGAATGGGCCGTAATCAGCCCCAGCATTTT
.,few,TRBJ2-3,TRBV5-4,CASSPDWADTQYF,TGTGCCAGCAGCCCGGACTGGGCAGATACGCAGTATTTT
TRBD2,.,TRBJ2-1,TRBV29-1,CSAQLAALNNEQFF,TGCAGCGCCCAACTAGCGGCACTTAACAATGAGCAGTTCTTC
.,many,TRBJ2-2,TRBV5-1,CASSLGQNTGELFF,TGCGCCAGCAGCTTGGGGCAAAACACCGGGGAGCTGTTTTTT
.,.,TRBJ1-2,TRBV25-1,CASSEQPLYGYTF,TGTGCCAGCAGTGAGCAGCCTTTATATGGCTACACCTTC
.,many,TRBJ2-7,TRBV12-3/TRBV12-4,CASSLGGSTSQYF,TGTGCCAGCAGTTTAGGCGGAAGCACTTCCCAGTACTTC
.,.,TRBJ2-3,TRBV20-1,CSASESTDTQYF,TGCAGTGCTAGCGAAAGCACAGATACGCAGTATTTT
.,.,TRBJ2-3,TRBV7-6,CASSFLKDTQYF,TGTGCCAGCAGCTTTCTTAAAGATACGCAGTATTTT
.,.,TRBJ2-3,TRBV6-5,CASSYVTQAQTTTDTQYF,TGTGCCAGCAGTTACGTGACCCAGGCCCAAACTACCACAGATACGCAGTATTTT
TRBD2,.,TRBJ2-1,TRBV24-1,CATSDLAGVHEQFF,TGTGCCACCAGTGACCTAGCGGGAGTGCATGAGCAGTTCTTC
.,many,TRBJ2-7,TRBV12-3/TRBV12-4,CASRLADSAYEQYF,TGTGCCAGCAGGCTGGCGGACTCCGCCTACGAGCAGTACTTC
TRBD1,.,TRBJ1-1,TRBV2,CASRAGGLWGTEAFF,TGTGCATCGCGCGCAGGGGGGCTTTGGGGCACTGAAGCTTTCTTT
.,.,TRBJ2-7,TRBV4-1,CASSQGQTRYEQYF,TGCGCCAGCAGCCAAGGACAGACCAGATACGAGCAGTACTTC
.,few,TRBJ1-4,TRBV20-1,CSASVTASNEKLFF,TGCAGTGCTAGTGTGACAGCTAGTAATGAAAAACTGTTTTTT
.,few,TRBJ2-3,TRBV11-3,CASSPPTASRSFDTQYF,TGTGCCAGCAGCCCTCCGACCGCCAGTAGGAGTTTCGATACGCAGTATTTT
.,few,TRBJ2-7,TRBV6-2/TRBV6-3,CASSFLRTAYYEQYF,TGTGCCAGCAGTTTCCTACGGACAGCATACTACGAGCAGTACTTC
TRBD2,few,TRBJ2-7,TRBV25-1,CASSQQAGVQYF,TGTGCCAGCAGTCAACAAGCGGGGGTGCAGTACTTC
TRBD1,few,TRBJ1-2,TRBV3-1,CASSHSGTAAGYTF,TGTGCCAGCAGCCACTCAGGGACAGCTGCTGGCTACACCTTC
TRBD2,.,TRBJ2-7,TRBV6-1,CASSEGVAGGNYEQYF,TGTGCCAGCAGTGAAGGGGTAGCGGGAGGCAACTACGAGCAGTACTTC
TRBD2,few,TRBJ2-1,TRBV11-2,CASSLRGRAGISYNEQFF,TGTGCCAGCAGCTTAAGAGGGAGGGCGGGTATCTCCTACAATGAGCAGTTCTTC
TRBD1,few,TRBJ1-1,TRBV24-1,CATSDRTGGSTEAFF,TGTGCCACCAGTGACCGGACAGGGGGTAGCACTGAAGCTTTCTTT
.,many,TRBJ2-7,TRBV3-1,CASSQVEGTYEQYF,TGTGCCAGCAGTCAGGTGGAGGGGACCTACGAGCAGTACTTC
.,many,TRBJ1-4,TRBV12-3/TRBV12-4,CASSLSQPGHWREKLFF,TGTGCCAGCAGTTTGAGCCAACCGGGACACTGGAGAGAAAAACTGTTTTTT
TRBD2,.,TRBJ2-7,TRBV15,CATSREWSLAGSYEQYF,TGTGCCACCAGCAGAGAATGGTCACTAGCGGGGTCCTACGAGCAGTACTTC
TRBD2,.,TRBJ2-2,TRBV9,CASSVTSGGAGELFF,TGTGCCAGCAGCGTGACTAGCGGGGGGGCCGGGGAGCTGTTTTTT
.,few,TRBJ1-3,TRBV20-1,CSAQRSGNTIYF,TGCAGTGCTCAGCGCTCTGGAAACACCATATATTTT
TRBD2,.,TRBJ2-1,TRBV20-1,CSARVSGRLMNEQFF,TGCAGTGCTCGAGTCAGCGGGAGGCTTATGAATGAGCAGTTCTTC
TRBD1,few,TRBJ1-2,TRBV9,CASSGQGGYGYTF,TGTGCCAGCAGCGGACAGGGGGGCTATGGCTACACCTTC
.,.,TRBJ2-5,TRBV3-1,CASSGRDKKETQYF,TGTGCCAGCAGTGGCCGGGACAAAAAAGAGACCCAGTACTTC